This is a list of T cell receptor beta chains from one sample in a study of blood T cell repertoires in COVID-19. Sequenced by immunoSEQ multiplex PCR; TCRdb stores in-frame clones only, minus some. The sample consists of a few hundred thousand clones, 82% of them appearing once. Sequenced: peripheral blood. These TCRs come from a woman under 30 with acute or convalescent COVID-19. CDR3s include the opening cysteine and the closing phenylalanine or tryptophan. A D gene is named only where the DNA matches it firmly. For some rows the clone size is stated as once, few or many, or as a class when expanded; others skip it.

CDR3 protein	CDR3 DNA	D gene	J gene	clone size	V gene
CASSLVGLQNEQFF	TGCGCCAGCAGCTTGGTAGGACTACAAAATGAGCAGTTCTTC	.	TRBJ2-1	.	TRBV5-1
CASSLKLDGHSGNTIYF	TGTGCCAGCAGCCTGAAGTTGGACGGACACTCTGGAAACACCATATATTTT	.	TRBJ1-3	.	TRBV4-2
CASSQDLASTGGNTIYF	TGTGCCAGCAGCCAAGATCTTGCCTCTACGGGAGGAAACACCATATATTTT	.	TRBJ1-3	.	TRBV3-1/TRBV3-2
CASSLFGEGGFNQPQHF	TGTGCCAGCAGCTTGTTCGGAGAAGGGGGTTTCAATCAGCCCCAGCATTTT	.	TRBJ1-5	.	TRBV5-6
CATSRVGAGDEQYF	TGTGCCACCAGCAGAGTAGGAGCGGGAGACGAGCAGTACTTC	TRBD2	TRBJ2-7	.	TRBV15
CASSPRTGAGNTIYF	TGTGCCAGCAGCCCTAGGACAGGGGCCGGAAACACCATATATTTT	TRBD1	TRBJ1-3	.	TRBV11-2
CASSVHLRTDTEAFF	TGTGCCAGCAGTGTCCACCTACGTACAGACACTGAAGCTTTCTTT	.	TRBJ1-1	.	TRBV2
CAWSKTGSGGYTF	TGTGCCTGGAGTAAGACAGGGAGCGGTGGCTACACCTTC	TRBD1	TRBJ1-2	.	TRBV30
CATSRDPAGGLDTQYF	TGTGCCACCAGCAGAGATCCGGCGGGAGGTCTGGATACGCAGTATTTT	TRBD2	TRBJ2-3	.	TRBV15
CAWTGNTGELFF	TGTGCCTGGACAGGGAACACCGGGGAGCTGTTTTTT	.	TRBJ2-2	.	TRBV30
CASRKDTGAFF	TGTGCCAGCAGGAAGGACACGGGAGCTTTCTTT	.	TRBJ1-1	.	TRBV12-3/TRBV12-4
CASSVAPSGIIHEQFF	TGTGCCAGCAGCGTAGCCCCTAGCGGGATTATCCATGAGCAGTTCTTC	TRBD2	TRBJ2-1	.	TRBV9
CASSPLAGATYNEQFF	TGTGCCAGTAGTCCGTTAGCGGGAGCAACCTACAATGAGCAGTTCTTC	TRBD2	TRBJ2-1	once	TRBV19
CASLPGDSYEQYF	TGTGCCAGCCTTCCCGGAGACTCCTACGAGCAGTACTTC	.	TRBJ2-7	.	TRBV7-8
CASSLGAFSGNTIYF	TGCGCCAGCAGCTTGGGGGCTTTCTCTGGAAACACCATATATTTT	.	TRBJ1-3	.	TRBV5-1
CASLRGWGTTEAFF	TGTGCCTCGCTACGGGGGTGGGGAACCACTGAAGCTTTCTTT	.	TRBJ1-1	.	TRBV30
CASGRYRDRGLSGGSPAPYNEQFF	TGTGCTAGTGGCCGATACCGGGACAGGGGGCTGTCGGGAGGGAGTCCAGCACCCTACAATGAGCAGTTCTTC	TRBD1	TRBJ2-1	.	TRBV12-5
CASSPRDRGRGTEAFF	TGTGCCAGCAGCCCCCGGGACAGGGGGCGCGGAACTGAAGCTTTCTTT	TRBD1	TRBJ1-1	.	TRBV3-1/TRBV3-2
CASSEAASVRTDTQYF	TGTGCCAGCAGTGAAGCGGCTAGCGTTCGCACAGATACGCAGTATTTT	.	TRBJ2-3	.	TRBV2